This TCR beta chain was sequenced in a study of cytomegalovirus exposure and HLA in healthy donors. Study-wide findings and caveats: Most observed TCR sequences were rare, whereas some public TCRs were detected in many donors. It has been reported that TCR beta sequences accurately predicted the HLA-A and HLA-B alleles of most subjects.

Per germline, CDR1 MDHEN and CDR2 SYDVKM. This CDR3 has 14 residues. Trimming removed 6 bases at V and 5 bases at J, with 16 bases between. PCR used 60 Vbeta primers and 13 Jbeta primers. Here immunoSEQ multiplex PCR was the method, and the copy in TCRdb shows in-frame clones only, minus some. This repertoire shows hundreds of thousands of clones, 76% found once; its top ten account for 0.63%. As for the donors, each was a healthy bone marrow donor. To note about this clone: The target antigen is unknown.

The sequence came from a man aged 18 to 29 in good health and CMV-seronegative. The rearrangement joins TRBV28 to TRBJ1-1, with no clear D. The sample consisted of PBMCs. The chain's CDR3 is CASRSWQASTEAFF. CDR3 sequence (DNA): TGTGCCAGCAGGTCTTGGCAGGCAAGTACTGAAGCTTTCTTT.